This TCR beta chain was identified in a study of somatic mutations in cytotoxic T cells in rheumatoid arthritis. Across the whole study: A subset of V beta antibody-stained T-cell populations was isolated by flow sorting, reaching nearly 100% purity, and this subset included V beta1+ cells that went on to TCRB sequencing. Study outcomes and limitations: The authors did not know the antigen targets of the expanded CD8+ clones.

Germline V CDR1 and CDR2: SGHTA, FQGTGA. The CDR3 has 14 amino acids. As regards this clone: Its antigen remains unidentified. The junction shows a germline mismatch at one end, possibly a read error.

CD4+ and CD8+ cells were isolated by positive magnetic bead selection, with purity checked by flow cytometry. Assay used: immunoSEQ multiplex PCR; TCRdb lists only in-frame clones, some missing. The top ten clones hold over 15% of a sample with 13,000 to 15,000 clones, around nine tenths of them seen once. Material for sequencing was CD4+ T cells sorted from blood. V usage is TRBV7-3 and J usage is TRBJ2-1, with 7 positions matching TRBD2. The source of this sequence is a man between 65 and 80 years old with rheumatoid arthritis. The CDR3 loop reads CASSLTGGTAGEVF. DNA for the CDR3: TGTGCCAGCAGCTTAACGGGAGGGACGGCCGGGGAGGTCTTC.